The 9 T cell receptor beta chains below were found in one sample sequenced in a study of cytomegalovirus exposure and HLA in healthy donors. 60 Vbeta and 13 Jbeta primers were used in PCR. This table comes from immunoSEQ multiplex PCR, and its TCRdb copy is limited to in-frame clones, with some not included. This table holds approximately 40,000 clones. The source material was PBMCs. The receptors were sampled from a human donor in good health.

In DNA, the CDR3 is TGTGCCAGCAGGCGGGGACAGGGGAAGTATGGCTACACCTTC. Its protein product is CASRRGQGKYGYTF. The rearrangement joins TRBV2 to TRBJ1-2, with 10 nucleotides matching TRBD1. This CDR3 comprises 14 residues. The J segment lost 5 bases and the V segment lost 6 bases, leaving 6 bases of the junction unmatched. Germline V gives CDR1 SNHLY, CDR2 FYNNEI.

This chain's CDR3 is CAIHRPGTVDYEQYF. Here the CDR3 DNA reads TGTGCCATCCATCGCCCCGGGACAGTGGACTACGAGCAGTACTTC. The genes are TRBV6-4 and TRBJ2-7, with 7 positions matching TRBD1. The CDR3 runs 15 residues. V trimming: 10 bases; J trimming: 3 bases; junction bases outside the gene matches: 15. Germline V gives CDR1 MRHNA, CDR2 SNTAGT.

The chain employs TRBV30 and TRBJ2-5, with 9 bases lining up with TRBD1. From germline, CDR1 is GTSNPN and CDR2 SVGIG (reference sequence). The V segment lost 1 base and the J segment 5 bases; nucleotides outside the gene matches: 5. The CDR3 is made up of 14 amino acids. CDR3 in DNA: TGTGCCTGGAGTGCGGGGACAGGGCTGGAGACCCAGTACTTC. This codes for CAWSAGTGLETQYF.

The chain has TRBV7-8 and TRBJ2-3; 7 nucleotides align to TRBD2. This CDR3 is 16 amino acids long. Per germline, CDR1 SGHVS and CDR2 FQNEAQ. V was pared by 1 base and J by 0 bases, with 4 bases of the junction left unmatched. The DNA of the CDR3 is TGTGCCAGCAGCTTAGGAGCTAGCGGAAGCACAGATACGCAGTATTTT. It specifies CASSLGASGSTDTQYF.

CDR3 amino acids: CAWIDRDRGQYEQYF. In DNA, the CDR3 is TGTGCCTGGATAGACCGGGACAGGGGGCAATACGAGCAGTACTTC. The chain joins TRBV30 to TRBJ2-7; 12 nucleotides agree with TRBD1. Germline CDR1 GTSNPN, CDR2 SVGIG (reference sequence). This CDR3 is 15 amino acids long. V shed 4 bases, J shed 4 bases, and the junction held 8 bases outside the gene matches.

The CDR3 DNA reads as TGTGCCAGCAGCAGGACTACATGGGCAGATACGCAGTATTTT. Translated: CASSRTTWADTQYF. The chain employs TRBV28 and TRBJ2-3; maybe TRBD2 (6 bases). Deletions cut 6 bases from V and 4 bases from J, with 14 bases between. The CDR3 covers 14 residues. Germline CDR1 is MDHEN and CDR2 is SYDVKM.

This chain connects TRBV7-2 to TRBJ2-1; D call uncertain. CDR1 SGHTA and CDR2 FQGNSA come from the germline V gene. This CDR3 is built from 15 residues. V was clipped by 1 base and J by 0 bases, with 7 bases between them. Written as DNA, the CDR3 is TGTGCCAGCAGCTTAGGTCTAAGCTCCTACAATGAGCAGTTCTTC. It is translated as CASSLGLSSYNEQFF.

In DNA form, the CDR3 reads TGTGCCTGGAGTGGGGGACAGCTCTATGGCTACACCTTC. Protein sequence: CAWSGGQLYGYTF. V is TRBV30 and J is TRBJ1-2, with TRBD1 identical over 7 bases. The V and J ends lost 1 base and 4 bases, in that order; junction bases with no gene match: 3. The CDR3 runs to 13 residues. The germline CDR1 and CDR2 sequences are GTSNPN and SVGIG (reference sequence).

The V call is TRBV18, the J call TRBJ1-1, with a possible D match to TRBD1 (6 bases). CDR3 size: 16 residues. V lost 6 bases and J 2 bases, leaving 19 bases between the germline ends. CDR1 KGHSH and CDR2 LQKENI come from the germline V gene. The chain's CDR3 is CASSTGPSNLNTEAFF. CDR3 DNA: TGTGCCAGCTCCACAGGGCCCTCTAACTTAAACACTGAAGCTTTCTTT.